The clone carrying this T cell receptor (beta chain) was detected many times. Its antigen remains unknown. CDR1 and CDR2 (germline): SGHKS, YYEKEE (reference sequence). The germline V and J ends were trimmed by 2 bases and 7 bases, with 10 bases remaining between them. The CDR3 contains 14 residues. This record comes from a study of T-cell reconstitution after alpha-beta-depleted transplantation in children. Unique molecular identifiers were incorporated into the prepared TCRbeta library. TCRdb fed the PCR reads into MiXCR, producing one record per CDR3 protein. The top ten clones hold 15% to 20% of a sample with 55,000 to 90,000 distinct CDR3 sequences, 4.9% of them seen once. Study-wide findings and caveats: Reportedly, alpha-beta T cells present about two months post-transplant originated from several hundred expanded clones of graft origin.

The material sequenced was PBMCs, mostly from graft donor cells, taken 180 days after TCRalphabeta/CD19-depleted stem cell transplant. The sequence was obtained from a boy younger than two who had a stem cell transplant for acute myeloid leukemia, so the T cells may come from the graft donor. The chain is built from TRBV5-5 and TRBJ1-6; D possibly corresponds to TRBD1 (5 bases). Here the CDR3 DNA reads TGTGCCAGCAGCTTCGGGGGTAGGAATTCACCCCTCCACTTT. The encoded protein is CASSFGGRNSPLHF.